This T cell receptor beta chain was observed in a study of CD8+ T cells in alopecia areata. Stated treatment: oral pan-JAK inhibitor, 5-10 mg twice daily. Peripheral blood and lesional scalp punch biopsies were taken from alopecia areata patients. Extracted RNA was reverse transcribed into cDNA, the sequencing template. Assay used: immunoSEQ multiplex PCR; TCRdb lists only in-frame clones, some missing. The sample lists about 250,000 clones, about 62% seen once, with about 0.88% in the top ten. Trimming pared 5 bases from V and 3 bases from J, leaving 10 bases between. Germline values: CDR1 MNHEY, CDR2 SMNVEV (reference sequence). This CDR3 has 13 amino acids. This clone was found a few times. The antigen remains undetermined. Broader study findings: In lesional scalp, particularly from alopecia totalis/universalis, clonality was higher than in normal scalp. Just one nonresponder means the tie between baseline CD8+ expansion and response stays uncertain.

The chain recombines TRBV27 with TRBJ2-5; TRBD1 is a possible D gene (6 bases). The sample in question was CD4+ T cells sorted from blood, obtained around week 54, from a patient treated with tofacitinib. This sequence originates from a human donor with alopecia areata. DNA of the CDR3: TGTGCCAGCAGTCGGACAGTGAAAGAGACCCAGTACTTC. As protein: CASSRTVKETQYF.